Listed below are T cell receptor beta chains from one sample, sequenced in a study of OX40 agonist ivuxolimab in advanced cancers. Repertoires were generated with immunoSEQ multiplex PCR, while TCRdb's copy carries only in-frame clones and drops some. The sample records around 67,000 clones, around 80% being singletons. The specimen was CD4+ or CD8+ T cells sorted from blood, collected in a trial of the OX40 agonist ivuxolimab. The receptors shown here come from an adult with an advanced solid tumor such as melanoma, head and neck, liver or kidney cancer. The CDR3 runs from the conserved cysteine through the conserved F or W. D genes are given only for firm matches. Rows give clone size only sometimes, using once, few, many, or a class for an expanded clone.

d_call: TRBD1
v_call: TRBV5-6
cdr3_length: 16
clone_size: .
j_call: TRBJ1-2
cdr3_nt: TGTGCCAGCAGCCGGGACAGGGGCCAAGCTAACTATGGCTACACCTTC
cdr3_aa: CASSRDRGQANYGYTF

d_call: .
v_call: TRBV27
cdr3_length: 16
clone_size: once
j_call: TRBJ1-5
cdr3_nt: TGTGCCAGCTCCCCCGGTGATGCAGATAGGTGGGTGCCCCAGCATTTT
cdr3_aa: CASSPGDADRWVPQHF

d_call: .
v_call: TRBV19
cdr3_length: 15
clone_size: .
j_call: TRBJ2-7
cdr3_nt: TGTGCCAGTAGTATAAGCGGCTCCAGCTCCTACGAGCAGTACTTC
cdr3_aa: CASSISGSSSYEQYF

d_call: .
v_call: TRBV30
cdr3_length: 13
clone_size: .
j_call: TRBJ2-7
cdr3_nt: TGTGCCTGGAGTAGGACAGCCTCCCACGAGCAGTACTTC
cdr3_aa: CAWSRTASHEQYF

d_call: .
v_call: TRBV7-2
cdr3_length: 16
clone_size: .
j_call: TRBJ2-3
cdr3_nt: TGTGCCAGCAGCTTAGAGGCGGGGGCACTGCAAGATACGCAGTATTTT
cdr3_aa: CASSLEAGALQDTQYF

d_call: .
v_call: TRBV28
cdr3_length: 14
clone_size: .
j_call: TRBJ1-6
cdr3_nt: TGTGCCAGCAGCCCAGCGACAGATAATTCACCCCTCCACTTT
cdr3_aa: CASSPATDNSPLHF

d_call: TRBD1
v_call: TRBV7-8
cdr3_length: 15
clone_size: .
j_call: TRBJ1-5
cdr3_nt: TGTGCCAGCAGCCCGGACAGGGCCAGCAATCAGCCCCAGCATTTT
cdr3_aa: CASSPDRASNQPQHF

d_call: .
v_call: TRBV9
cdr3_length: 18
clone_size: .
j_call: TRBJ2-3
cdr3_nt: TGTGCCAGCAGCGTAGTCGGTCGACAGGCGAGGGGCACAGATACGCAGTATTTT
cdr3_aa: CASSVVGRQARGTDTQYF

d_call: .
v_call: TRBV7-8
cdr3_length: 14
clone_size: .
j_call: TRBJ1-5
cdr3_nt: TGTGCCAGCAGCTTCCCGGGGAGCAATCAGCCCCAGCATTTT
cdr3_aa: CASSFPGSNQPQHF

d_call: TRBD1
v_call: TRBV18
cdr3_length: 20
clone_size: .
j_call: TRBJ2-4
cdr3_nt: TGTGCCAGCTCACCTGAAACCGGGACAGGGTGGCTTTCGGACAAAAACATTCAGTACTTC
cdr3_aa: CASSPETGTGWLSDKNIQYF

d_call: TRBD1
v_call: TRBV19
cdr3_length: 14
clone_size: few
j_call: TRBJ1-1
cdr3_nt: TGTGCCAGTAGTGTTGGACAGGGGGTGACTGAAGCTTTCTTT
cdr3_aa: CASSVGQGVTEAFF